This paragraph covers one T cell receptor (beta chain) sequence. The sample comes from a study of T cell changes during pregnancy in multiple sclerosis. Some clones are missing from TCRdb's copy, which holds only in-frame ones; the method was immunoSEQ multiplex PCR. The sample lists around 80,000 clones; 92% were seen once. Looked up from germline, CDR1 is MNHEY and CDR2 is SVGAGI. The CDR3 is made up of 15 amino acids. V lost 6 bases and J lost 15; bases outside the gene matches: 17. The rearrangement uses TRBV6-5 and TRBJ2-1, with 10 bases identical to TRBD2. The sequence was obtained from a female donor with multiple sclerosis, enrolled in a pregnancy study. The source was peripheral blood, collected before pregnancy. The CDR3: CASSRTRKREGGRFF. In nucleotides, the CDR3 is TGTGCCAGCAGCCGCACTCGTAAGCGGGAGGGGGGTCGGTTCTTC.